The 22 T cell receptor beta chains below were found in one sample sequenced in a study of blood T cell repertoires in COVID-19. Assay: immunoSEQ multiplex PCR; the TCRdb copy retains only in-frame clones and omits some. The sample records tens of thousands of clones, more than 75% being singletons. Source material: peripheral blood. These receptors originate from a human donor in a cohort sampled during active COVID-19.

V gene TRBV19 combines with J gene TRBJ1-1; TRBD1 matches at 9 bases. The CDR3 has 16 amino acids. V gave up 5 bases and J gave up 0 bases; unmatched junction bases: 7. The germline V gene encodes CDR1 LNHDA and CDR2 SQIVND (reference sequence). The CDR3 loop is CASSPGTGKMNTEAFF. CDR3 coding DNA: TGTGCCAGTAGTCCAGGGACAGGGAAAATGAACACTGAAGCTTTCTTT.

The chain combines TRBV7-2 with TRBJ1-6; D remains ambiguous. Between the trimmed V and J ends, which lost 5 bases and 13 bases, there was a span of 15 bases. The CDR3 consists of 13 residues. CDR1 and CDR2 from the germline V gene are SGHTA and FQGNSA. CDR3 loop: CASSTDTVRPLHF. Written as DNA, the CDR3 is TGTGCCAGCAGCACAGACACCGTCAGGCCCCTCCACTTT.

This chain connects TRBV9 to TRBJ1-2; 7 bases are a match to TRBD1. Germline V gene lookup returns CDR1 SGDLS and CDR2 YYNGEE. This CDR3 has 14 residues. The V and J ends lost 2 bases and 6 bases, in that order; junction bases with no gene match: 7. The chain's CDR3 is CASSVDRAADGYTF. The DNA for the CDR3 is TGTGCCAGCAGCGTTGACAGGGCCGCCGATGGCTACACCTTC.

This sequence joins TRBV27 and TRBJ2-7; D uncertain. The V and J ends lost 5 bases and 7 bases respectively, with 15 bases between them. Germline assignment: CDR1 MNHEY and CDR2 SMNVEV (reference sequence). CDR3 length: 13 residues. The CDR3 reads CASSPLQNGEQYF. The CDR3 bases are TGTGCCAGCAGTCCCTTACAGAATGGAGAGCAGTACTTC.

This clone was seen only a few times. This same CDR3 is encoded by further DNA sequences in the sample. The chain employs TRBV30 and TRBJ1-2, with 8 nucleotides matching TRBD1. With V trimmed by 5 bases and J by 4 bases, 6 bases remained unmatched. The CDR3 runs to 13 residues. The V gene's germline CDR1 is GTSNPN and CDR2 SVGIG (reference sequence). In nucleotides, the CDR3 is TGTGCCTGGTCCCGGGACAGGCCCTATGGCTACACCTTC. Amino acid sequence: CAWSRDRPYGYTF. The full variable domain, rest sourced from reference TRBV30 and TRBJ1-2, is SQTIHQWPATLVQPVGSPLSLECTVEGTSNPNLYWYRQAAGRGLQLLFYSVGIGQISSEVPQNLSASRPQDRQFILSSKKLLLSDSGFYLCAWSRDRPYGYTFGSGTRLTVV.

This chain links TRBV11-2 with TRBJ1-5, with 7 bases aligning to TRBD1. The trim removed 1 base at V and 11 bases at J, leaving 5 bases unmatched. The CDR3 is made up of 13 amino acids. Looked up from germline, CDR1 is SGHAT and CDR2 is FQNNGV. CDR3 loop: CASSLGAGGAQHF. CDR3 in DNA: TGTGCCAGCAGCTTAGGGGCAGGGGGAGCCCAGCATTTT.

The V call is TRBV4-3, the J call TRBJ1-2; D not resolved. The CDR3 consists of 15 residues. Per the germline V gene, CDR1 is LGHNA and CDR2 is YSLEER. V dropped 4 bases and J dropped 4 bases, with 16 bases sitting between them. For the CDR3, the DNA is TGCGCCAGCAGCCTCAACACCCGAGGGCTCTATGGCTACACCTTC. Translated, it gives CASSLNTRGLYGYTF.

The chain joins TRBV9 to TRBJ2-3; 10 bases map to TRBD2. This CDR3 has 14 residues. Germline CDR1 is SGDLS and CDR2 is YYNGEE. Trimming cost V 6 bases and J 4 bases; bases outside gene matches: 5. CDR3 protein: CASIPGLAPDTQYF. DNA for the CDR3: TGTGCCAGCATTCCGGGACTAGCGCCAGATACGCAGTATTTT.

This clone was seen only once. The V and J genes are TRBV28 and TRBJ1-1, with D possibly matching TRBD1 (6 bases). The CDR3 runs to 15 residues. V was pared by 6 bases and J by 6 bases, with 20 bases between. The germline V gene has CDR1 MDHEN and CDR2 SYDVKM. CDR3 sequence reads: CASRLIRDKLPEAFF. CDR3 sequence (DNA): TGTGCCAGCAGGCTAATCCGGGACAAGCTCCCTGAAGCTTTCTTT.

The gene calls are TRBV4-2 and TRBJ2-3; 10 bases fit TRBD2. V gave up 1 base and J gave up 3 bases; unmatched junction bases: 4. Germline V CDR1 and CDR2: LGHNA, YNFKEQ. The CDR3 is 16 residues long. Written as DNA, the CDR3 is TGTGCCAGCAGCCAAGTAGCGGGGGGCCGAACAGATACGCAGTATTTT. Translating gives CASSQVAGGRTDTQYF.

This clone occurred once. The V call is TRBV19, the J call TRBJ1-1, with TRBD1 as a possible D gene (6 bases). This CDR3 region has 14 residues. Trimming left V 5 bases short and J 5 bases short, with 15 bases between. From germline, CDR1 is LNHDA and CDR2 SQIVND (reference sequence). CDR3 sequence (DNA): TGTGCCAGTAGTGTCACAGGGCTTCTTACTGAAGCTTTCTTT. Translation gives CASSVTGLLTEAFF.

CDR3 bases: TGTGCCAGCAGCACCCGGAGCGGCTACAATGAAAAACTGTTTTTT. Protein: CASSTRSGYNEKLFF. The V call is TRBV3-1 (or the pseudogene TRBV3-2), the J call TRBJ1-4, with D unresolved. The germline V gene has CDR1 LGHDT and CDR2 YNNKEL (reference sequence). The V end lost 5 bases, the J end lost 5 bases, and 15 bases lay between the germline ends. The length of the CDR3 is 15 residues.

The chain employs TRBV14 and TRBJ1-3, with D perhaps TRBD1 (5 bases). V was shortened by 4 bases and J by 4 bases, with 17 bases between the two germline ends. The length of the CDR3 is 16 residues. Germline loops: CDR1 SGHDN, CDR2 FVKESK. This chain's CDR3 is CASSPLGGPGGNTIYF. The CDR3 nucleotides are TGTGCCAGCAGCCCGCTGGGGGGTCCGGGCGGAAACACCATATATTTT. Together with reference TRBV14 and TRBJ1-3, the CDR3 gives the full variable domain: EAGVTQFPSHSVIEKGQTVTLRCDPISGHDNLYWYRRVMGKEIKFLLHFVKESKQDESGMPNNRFLAERTGGTYSTLKVQPAELEDSGVYFCASSPLGGPGGNTIYFGEGSWLTVV.

This chain uses TRBV18 with TRBJ2-2; 11 positions agree with TRBD1. V was clipped by 3 bases and J by 1 base; unmatched bases: 1. The CDR3 totals 16 residues. The germline gives CDR1 KGHSH, CDR2 LQKENI. CDR3 protein: CASSPGQGVNTGELFF. The CDR3 region has the DNA TGTGCCAGCTCACCGGGACAGGGGGTGAACACCGGGGAGCTGTTTTTT.

The V call is TRBV7-2, the J call TRBJ2-7; D may be TRBD2 (7 bases). The germline V gene encodes CDR1 SGHTA and CDR2 FQGNSA. CDR3 length: 16 amino acids. V lost 5 bases to trimming and J lost 2 bases, with 19 bases between them. For the CDR3, the DNA is TGTGCCAGCAGCCACCTCCCTCGAGGGGGGGCCTACGAGCAGTACTTC. It yields the protein CASSHLPRGGAYEQYF.

In this sample, this clone turned up a few times. This rearrangement joins TRBV6-5 to TRBJ1-5; 7 bases fit TRBD1. Losses at the gene ends were 9 bases for V and 2 bases for J; bases not matched to a gene: 7. The CDR3 is 14 amino acids. Germline CDR1 is MNHEY and CDR2 is SVGAGI. CDR3 sequence reads: CASNTGAGNQPQHF. CDR3 DNA: TGTGCCAGTAACACAGGGGCGGGCAATCAGCCCCAGCATTTT.

The CDR3 is CASRSEVGYTF. The CDR3 DNA is TGTGCCAGCAGATCCGAGGTTGGCTACACCTTC. The chain has TRBV28 and TRBJ1-2; no firm D call. CDR1 MDHEN and CDR2 SYDVKM come from the germline V gene. This CDR3 spans 11 amino acids. V was cut by 6 bases and J by 7 bases, with 9 bases left in between.

This chain connects TRBV4-3 to TRBJ2-1, with a possible D match to TRBD1 (6 bases). Looked up from germline, CDR1 is LGHNA and CDR2 is YSLEER. Trimming removed 0 bases at V and 7 bases at J, with 16 bases between. The CDR3 is made up of 16 amino acids. The CDR3, as DNA: TGCGCCAGCAGCCAAGACGGAGTGGGGGCCGGAAATGAGCAGTTCTTC. Translated: CASSQDGVGAGNEQFF.

This clone appeared a few times. The gene calls are TRBV25-1 and TRBJ2-2; D possibly corresponds to TRBD2 (5 bases). V shed 3 bases and J shed 7 bases, with 6 bases lying between them. Looked up from germline, CDR1 is MGHDK and CDR2 is SYGVNS. This CDR3 is 12 amino acids long. The CDR3 DNA reads TGTGCCAGCAGTGACGGGGACGGGGAGCTGTTTTTT. The encoded protein is CASSDGDGELFF.

The genes are TRBV12-5 and TRBJ1-2; no clear D. Germline-derived CDR1 and CDR2 are LGHNT and FRNRAP. The CDR3 sequence is 12 residues long. The V end lost 3 bases, the J end lost 7 bases, and 9 bases lay between the germline ends. The CDR3 region is CASGFPPGGYTF. The CDR3 DNA sequence: TGTGCTAGTGGTTTCCCCCCGGGTGGCTACACCTTC.

This clone has a handful of counts. The chain has TRBV3-1 (or the pseudogene TRBV3-2) and TRBJ2-1, with a tentative D call TRBD2 (5 bases). V lost 7 bases and J 0 bases, leaving 16 bases between the germline ends. In germline, CDR1 is LGHDT, CDR2 YNNKEL (reference sequence). The CDR3 is 16 residues long. The CDR3, as DNA: TGTGCCAGCACATCGGGCGGGTCTAGCTCCTACAATGAGCAGTTCTTC. Translation gives CASTSGGSSSYNEQFF.

V usage is TRBV30 and J usage is TRBJ1-4, with D perhaps TRBD1 (5 bases). The CDR3 is made up of 14 amino acids. With 3 bases removed from V and 8 bases from J, the gap between germline ends came to 16 bases. The germline V gene has CDR1 GTSNPN and CDR2 SVGIG (reference sequence). CDR3: CAWRKGGAGEKLFF. Here the CDR3 DNA reads TGTGCCTGGAGGAAGGGCGGGGCGGGGGAAAAACTGTTTTTT.